The 4 T cell receptor beta chains below were found in one sample sequenced in a study of radiotherapy plus CTLA-4 blockade in lung cancer. Produced via immunoSEQ multiplex PCR; TCRdb's table is partial and in-frame only. The sample has tens of thousands of clones, more than 80% seen once. The source material was peripheral blood, sampled from a patient treated with radiotherapy plus ipilimumab. Source of these receptors: a human donor with non-small cell lung cancer who had stable disease on radiotherapy plus ipilimumab.

The chain is built from TRBV27 and TRBJ2-7, with TRBD2 matching 7 bases. Germline V lookup: CDR1 MNHEY, CDR2 SMNVEV (reference sequence). The length of the CDR3 is 13 residues. V was clipped by 2 bases and J by 6 bases; unmatched bases: 4. CDR3 amino acids: CASSLAREGEQYF. DNA for the CDR3: TGTGCCAGCAGTTTAGCCAGGGAGGGCGAGCAGTACTTC.

The rearrangement links TRBV6-1 to TRBJ2-1, with TRBD2 identical over 13 bases. Germline CDR1 and CDR2: MNHNS and SASEGT. There are 14 residues in the CDR3. The V gene end was trimmed by 7 bases and the J gene end by 11 bases; junction bases not matched to a gene: 8. The CDR3 loop is CASIDSGLAGKQFF. In DNA form, the CDR3 reads TGTGCCAGCATAGACTCGGGACTAGCGGGAAAGCAGTTCTTC.

V gene TRBV28 combines with J gene TRBJ1-5; D not certain. The CDR3 runs to 13 residues. CDR1 MDHEN and CDR2 SYDVKM come from the germline V gene. Between the trimmed V and J ends, which lost 3 bases and 3 bases, there was a span of 6 bases. CDR3 loop: CASSFYVNQPQHF. For the CDR3, the DNA is TGTGCCAGCAGTTTTTATGTCAATCAGCCCCAGCATTTT.

There are a few counts of this clone. The rearrangement links TRBV11-2 to TRBJ2-7; D is uncertain. This CDR3 is 13 amino acids long. The germline V and J ends were trimmed by 1 base and 4 bases, with 8 bases remaining between them. The V gene's germline CDR1 is SGHAT and CDR2 FQNNGV. CDR3 coding DNA: TGTGCCAGCAGCTTAGGATCCGGATACGAGCAGTACTTC. Translation gives CASSLGSGYEQYF.